The 26 T cell receptor beta chains given below trace back to one sample, sequenced in a study of T cell responses to AZD1222 COVID-19 vaccine. Some clones are missing from TCRdb's copy, which holds only in-frame ones; the method was immunoSEQ multiplex PCR. Of roughly 150,000 clones in the sample, roughly 92% are singletons; the top ten hold over 3%. Sequencing used peripheral blood, obtained on day 0 of AZD1222 vaccination. These receptors all come from an adult in good health.

This sequence joins TRBV5-1 and TRBJ1-3; 7 bases align to TRBD1. The CDR3 consists of 17 residues. The V segment lost 1 base and the J segment 1 base; nucleotides outside the gene matches: 8. Germline V CDR1 and CDR2: SGHRS, YFSETQ. The CDR3 loop is CASSLSPRGNSGNTIYF. The CDR3 DNA sequence: TGCGCCAGCAGCTTGAGTCCCAGGGGGAATTCTGGAAACACCATATATTTT.

This chain uses TRBV7-8 with TRBJ1-3, with D uncertain. Germline V CDR1 and CDR2: SGHVS, FQNEAQ. V lost 5 bases to trimming and J lost 9 bases, with 8 bases between them. The CDR3 sequence is 11 residues long. The CDR3 protein is CASSLSGTIYF. CDR3 DNA sequence: TGTGCCAGCAGCCTATCTGGCACCATATATTTT. Complete variable domain (other parts from reference TRBV7-8 and TRBJ1-3): GAGVSQSPRYKVAKRGQDVALRCDPISGHVSLFWYQQALGQGPEFLTYFQNEAQLDKSGLPSDRFFAERPEGSVSTLKIQRTQQEDSAVYLCASSLSGTIYFGEGSWLTVV.

The V call is TRBV7-2, the J call TRBJ2-7; D gene unclear. Germline V CDR1 and CDR2: SGHTA, FQGNSA. This CDR3 is built from 14 residues. V was clipped by 3 bases and J by 3 bases, with 12 bases between them. The CDR3 is CASSLVASIYEQYF. CDR3 nucleotides: TGTGCCAGCAGCTTGGTGGCCTCGATCTACGAGCAGTACTTC. The variable domain in full, with the rest retrieved from reference TRBV7-2 and TRBJ2-7, is GAGVSQSPSNKVTEKGKDVELRCDPISGHTALYWYRQSLGQGLEFLIYFQGNSAPDKSGLPSDRFSAERTGGSVSTLTIQRTQQEDSAVYLCASSLVASIYEQYFGPGTRLTVT.

The J gene is TRBJ1-3, the V gene TRBV7-2, with TRBD1 as a possible D gene (6 bases). The germline V gene encodes CDR1 SGHTA and CDR2 FQGNSA. Trimming removed 1 base at V and 2 bases at J, with 9 bases between. This CDR3 region has 15 residues. The CDR3 spells CASSLVPGAGNTIYF. CDR3 sequence (DNA): TGTGCCAGCAGCTTAGTCCCAGGGGCTGGAAACACCATATATTTT.

The V and J genes are TRBV5-1 and TRBJ1-6; 10 nucleotides line up with TRBD1. CDR1 is SGHRS and CDR2 is YFSETQ in the germline V gene. This CDR3 has 17 amino acids. The junction had 14 bases not matched to a gene; V was cut back by 4 bases and J by 10 bases. The DNA of the CDR3 is TGCGCCAGCAGCCCTGGACAGGGGGTTATGGGCAGATCACCCCTCCACTTT. Residues: CASSPGQGVMGRSPLHF.

The chain uses TRBV4-3 and TRBJ2-2; D uncertain. This CDR3 contains 14 residues. CDR1 LGHNA and CDR2 YSLEER come from the germline V gene. Trimming shortened V by 1 base and J by 2 bases, and 5 bases separated the two germline ends. The CDR3 nucleotides are TGCGCCAGCAGCCAAGTCGCCAACACCGGGGAGCTGTTTTTT. Amino acids: CASSQVANTGELFF.

J is TRBJ2-7 and V is TRBV10-3, with TRBD2 matching 14 bases. V shed 6 bases, J shed 4 bases, and the junction held 2 bases outside the gene matches. CDR1 is ENHRY and CDR2 is SYGVKD in the germline V gene. This CDR3 has 14 residues. CDR3 protein: CAISGTSGSYEQYF. The CDR3 bases are TGTGCCATCAGCGGGACTAGCGGGAGTTACGAGCAGTACTTC.

The rearrangement uses TRBV10-1 and TRBJ2-7; D may be TRBD2 (5 bases). Trimming took 5 bases from V and 7 from J, leaving 15 bases between them. This CDR3 region has 13 residues. The germline V gene has CDR1 WNHNN and CDR2 SYGVQD (reference sequence). The CDR3 sequence is CASSRRPSGEQYF. Here the CDR3 DNA reads TGCGCCAGCAGTAGACGACCCTCGGGAGAGCAGTACTTC.

V usage is TRBV18 and J usage is TRBJ1-5, with 9 bases lining up with TRBD1. The germline V gene has CDR1 KGHSH and CDR2 LQKENI. V dropped 2 bases and J dropped 6; count of bases not matched to a gene: 2. There are 14 residues in the CDR3. CDR3 residues: CASSPGQGSQPQHF. The DNA for the CDR3 is TGTGCCAGCTCACCAGGACAGGGGAGTCAGCCCCAGCATTTT.

In its sample, this clone was seen a few times. The chain has TRBV19 and TRBJ2-3; 10 bases fit TRBD2. The CDR3 is made up of 17 amino acids. Trimming took 5 bases from V and 4 from J; bases not matched to a gene: 12. Germline V gene lookup returns CDR1 LNHDA and CDR2 SQIVND (reference sequence). Here the CDR3 DNA reads TGTGCCAGTAGTCTCCTTCTCCTAGCGGGAGTGCCAGATACGCAGTATTTT. Its protein is CASSLLLLAGVPDTQYF.

The genes are TRBV5-6 and TRBJ1-5, with D possibly being TRBD1 (5 bases). This CDR3 contains 15 residues. The V end was cut by 4 bases, the J end by 3 bases, with 14 bases between. Germline V gene data show CDR1 as SGHDT and CDR2 as YYEEEE. This chain's CDR3 is CASSDGDSFNQPQHF. CDR3 sequence (DNA): TGTGCCAGCAGCGATGGAGACAGCTTCAATCAGCCCCAGCATTTT.

CDR3 sequence: CASSPWTGSYNEQFF. In nucleotides, the CDR3 is TGTGCCAGCTCACCTTGGACAGGGTCCTACAATGAGCAGTTCTTC. The V call is TRBV18, the J call TRBJ2-1; 8 nucleotides agree with TRBD1. With 3 bases clipped from V and 1 base from J, the junction kept 2 bases outside the gene matches. CDR1 and CDR2 (germline): KGHSH, LQKENI. The CDR3 is made up of 15 amino acids.

This chain uses TRBV9 with TRBJ2-3; perhaps TRBD2 as D (6 bases). The CDR3 is made up of 17 amino acids. CDR1 and CDR2 (germline): SGDLS, YYNGEE. V was clipped by 0 bases and J by 1 base, with 15 bases between them. The CDR3 is CASSVEVAGWGTDTQYF. CDR3 nucleotide sequence: TGTGCCAGCAGCGTAGAAGTGGCGGGATGGGGCACAGATACGCAGTATTTT.

The chain couples TRBV5-1 to TRBJ1-6; D is undetermined. CDR3 length equals 15 residues. Germline CDR1 and CDR2: SGHRS and YFSETQ. The V end was cut by 2 bases, the J end by 8 bases, with 14 bases between. CDR3 sequence (DNA): TGCGCCAGCAGCTTATTCGGGCCTTACGATTCACCCCTCCACTTT. Translating gives CASSLFGPYDSPLHF.

The chain joins TRBV3-1 (or the pseudogene TRBV3-2) to TRBJ2-7, with D perhaps assigned TRBD1 or TRBD2 (5 bases each). The CDR3 spans 14 residues. CDR1 and CDR2 from the germline V gene are LGHDT and YNNKEL (reference sequence). V was shortened by 4 bases and J by 4 bases, with 14 bases between the two germline ends. This chain's CDR3 is CASSLTERLYEQYF. CDR3 coding DNA: TGTGCCAGCAGCCTGACAGAGCGGCTGTACGAGCAGTACTTC.

V and J are TRBV5-5 and TRBJ2-3; 10 bases align to TRBD2. V was clipped by 3 bases and J by 5 bases; unmatched bases: 9. The V gene's germline CDR1 is SGHKS and CDR2 YYEKEE (reference sequence). The CDR3 is 16 amino acids. The CDR3 DNA reads TGTGCCAGCAGCTCTCCCAGCGGGAGGGCCCTAGATACGCAGTATTTT. Translating it yields CASSSPSGRALDTQYF.

This chain joins TRBV7-3 and TRBJ2-1; 8 bases are a match to TRBD2. The CDR3 covers 16 residues. Germline CDR1 is SGHTA and CDR2 is FQGTGA. The J segment lost 4 bases and the V segment lost 5 bases, leaving 10 bases of the junction unmatched. The CDR3 sequence is CASSPLGAGGYNEQFF. CDR3 sequence (DNA): TGTGCCAGCAGCCCCCTGGGGGCGGGAGGTTACAATGAGCAGTTCTTC.

The rearrangement joins TRBV5-4 to TRBJ2-5, with 8 nucleotides matching TRBD2. The CDR3 spans 16 residues. Germline V gene data show CDR1 as SGHNT and CDR2 as YYREEE (reference sequence). Germline trimming cut 0 bases from V and 2 bases from J; bases unmatched to any gene: 6. This chain's CDR3 is CASSLGLAGAQETQYF. In nucleotides, the CDR3 is TGTGCCAGCAGCTTGGGGCTAGCGGGCGCACAAGAGACCCAGTACTTC.

The chain recombines TRBV4-1 with TRBJ2-7; D is ambiguous. The germline V gene encodes CDR1 MGHRA and CDR2 YSYEKL. The CDR3 is made up of 14 amino acids. Trimming stripped 3 bases from V and 3 bases from J, with 12 bases between. The CDR3 protein is CASSQLTGIYEQYF. The DNA for the CDR3 is TGCGCCAGCAGCCAGTTAACCGGAATCTACGAGCAGTACTTC.

This chain connects TRBV10-3 to TRBJ1-2; D is unclear. The CDR3 is 13 amino acids. Trimming removed 3 bases at V and 7 bases at J, with 12 bases between. Per the germline V gene, CDR1 is ENHRY and CDR2 is SYGVKD. The CDR3 nucleotides read TGTGCCATCAGTGACCAAATAGTACGTGGCTACACCTTC. This translates into CAISDQIVRGYTF.

The rearrangement uses TRBV7-9 and TRBJ2-1; D may be TRBD2 (6 bases). This CDR3 region has 13 residues. Trimming removed 6 bases at V and 6 bases at J, with 12 bases between. The germline CDR1 and CDR2 sequences are SEHNR and FQNEAQ (reference sequence). The CDR3 reads CASRAGPGNEQFF. The CDR3 coding sequence is TGTGCCAGCAGAGCGGGCCCGGGCAATGAGCAGTTCTTC.

This chain connects TRBV5-4 to TRBJ2-5; D not certain. V was clipped by 1 base and J by 1 base, with 2 bases between them. Germline V CDR1 and CDR2: SGHNT, YYREEE (reference sequence). The CDR3 loop spans 12 amino acids. CDR3 nucleotide sequence: TGTGCCAGCAGCTTGTCCCAAGAGACCCAGTACTTC. Protein sequence: CASSLSQETQYF.

A single count supports this clone. V gene TRBV7-2 combines with J gene TRBJ2-7; maybe TRBD2 (6 bases). V gave up 2 bases and J gave up 1 base, with 15 bases separating them. This CDR3 is built from 16 residues. CDR1 SGHTA and CDR2 FQGNSA come from the germline V gene. The CDR3 DNA reads TGTGCCAGCAGCTTAAGGGTCCGGGCGGGATCCTACGAGCAGTACTTC. Protein sequence: CASSLRVRAGSYEQYF.

The CDR3 DNA reads TGCAGCGTTGCATACTATCAGGGGCGCGAATATGGCTACACCTTC. Translating it yields CSVAYYQGREYGYTF. V and J are TRBV29-1 and TRBJ1-2; D possibly corresponds to TRBD1 (6 bases). The CDR3 sequence is 15 residues long. V was trimmed by 4 bases and J by 5 bases, leaving 20 bases between them. In germline, CDR1 is SQVTM, CDR2 ANQGSEA. The variable domain in full, with the rest retrieved from reference TRBV29-1 and TRBJ1-2, is SAVISQKPSRDICQRGTSLTIQCQVDSQVTMMFWYRQQPGQSLTLIATANQGSEATYESGFVIDKFPISRPNLTFSTLTVSNMSPEDSSIYLCSVAYYQGREYGYTFGSGTRLTVV.

The rearrangement joins TRBV4-3 to TRBJ2-7; 10 nucleotides agree with TRBD2. This CDR3 is built from 18 residues. Germline CDR1 is LGHNA and CDR2 is YSLEER. Unmatched junction bases numbered 12, after V lost 3 bases and J lost 1 base. The CDR3 spells CASSQSISGTSVSYEQYF. The CDR3 nucleotides are TGCGCCAGCAGCCAGTCGATCTCCGGGACTAGCGTTTCCTACGAGCAGTACTTC.

This chain connects TRBV3-1 (or the pseudogene TRBV3-2) to TRBJ2-5; D possibly corresponds to TRBD2 (6 bases). CDR3 length: 15 residues. The V end lost 0 bases, the J end lost 2 bases, and 10 bases lay between the germline ends. Per germline, CDR1 LGHDT and CDR2 YNNKEL (reference sequence). The CDR3, as DNA: TGTGCCAGCAGCCAAGATCTTGGGGGGCAAGAGACCCAGTACTTC. This translates into CASSQDLGGQETQYF.